This is a list of T cell receptor beta chains from one sample in a study of molecular identifiers for immune sequencing clone quantification. From the PCR reads, TCRdb called clonotypes with MiXCR, one entry per CDR3 protein. The table lists some 320,000 distinct CDR3 sequences, over 20% of them singletons. Sequenced material: naive CD8+ T cells from blood, with Jurkat cell RNA spiked in. These receptors were taken from a human donor in good health. Some libraries in this study had Jurkat cell RNA spiked in. The CDR3 runs from the conserved cysteine through the conserved F or W. A D gene is named only where the DNA matches it firmly. A row's size may be missing; if present it is once, few, many or a size class.

size | D | J | V | CDR3 | DNA
many | NA | TRBJ2-4 | TRBV2 | CASSIDAAKNIQYF | TGTGCCAGCTCGATCGACGCAGCCAAAAACATTCAGTACTTC
NA | NA | TRBJ2-7 | TRBV14 | CASSQGYQGSYEQYF | TGTGCCAGCAGCCAAGGGTACCAGGGGTCCTACGAGCAGTACTTC
few | NA | TRBJ2-1 | TRBV6-5 | CASSPYDRGGYNEQFF | TGTGCCAGCAGTCCCTATGACCGCGGAGGCTACAATGAGCAGTTCTTC
many | NA | TRBJ1-4 | TRBV27 | CASRFTTGTRNEKLFF | TGTGCCAGCAGATTTACTACCGGGACGCGAAATGAAAAACTGTTTTTT
many | NA | TRBJ2-7 | TRBV28 | CASSFLGPAYEQYF | TGTGCCAGCAGTTTCCTGGGCCCTGCCTACGAGCAGTACTTC
NA | NA | TRBJ2-3 | TRBV20-1 | CSARDTVFTDTQYF | TGCAGTGCTAGAGATACTGTTTTCACAGATACGCAGTATTTT
many | NA | TRBJ2-1 | TRBV7-9 | CAHIGGNEQFF | TGTGCCCACATCGGGGGTAATGAGCAGTTCTTC
NA | NA | TRBJ1-6 | TRBV12-3/TRBV12-4 | CASSPGALSGPLHF | TGTGCCAGCAGTCCAGGGGCCTTGTCGGGGCCCCTCCACTTT
many | NA | TRBJ2-7 | TRBV29-1 | CSVVVPGGHYEQYF | TGCAGCGTTGTGGTGCCCGGGGGCCATTACGAGCAGTACTTC
NA | NA | TRBJ1-3 | TRBV7-9 | CTSSPRSSNTIYF | TGTACCAGCAGCCCCCGGAGTAGCAACACCATATATTTT
many | NA | TRBJ1-1 | TRBV27 | CASSLSGILGEAFF | TGTGCCAGCAGTTTATCGGGTATTTTGGGTGAAGCTTTCTTT
NA | TRBD1 | TRBJ1-5 | TRBV6-5 | CASSYSGTANQPQHF | TGTGCCAGCAGTTACTCGGGGACAGCAAATCAGCCCCAGCATTTT
many | TRBD2 | TRBJ2-7 | TRBV28 | CASSKTGTSGRRYEQYF | TGTGCCAGCAGCAAAACCGGGACTAGCGGGAGAAGGTACGAGCAGTACTTC
NA | NA | TRBJ2-5 | TRBV21-1 | CASSKVRTAAKETQYF | TGTGCCAGCAGCAAAGTTCGGACAGCGGCGAAAGAGACCCAGTACTTC
few | NA | TRBJ1-1 | TRBV7-9 | CASSLGVGNEAFF | TGTGCCAGCAGCTTAGGTGTGGGGAATGAAGCTTTCTTT
once | NA | TRBJ1-4 | TRBV11-2 | CASSAKGGGVTNEKLFF | TGTGCCAGCAGTGCCAAGGGGGGAGGGGTAACTAATGAAAAACTGTTTTTT
many | NA | TRBJ2-3 | TRBV7-2 | CASSLGASTDTQYF | TGTGCCAGCAGCTTAGGTGCATCCACAGATACGCAGTATTTT
NA | NA | TRBJ2-7 | TRBV19 | CASSVSGLDYEQYF | TGTGCCAGTAGTGTATCGGGCCTTGACTACGAGCAGTACTTC
many | TRBD1 | TRBJ2-5 | TRBV12-3/TRBV12-4 | CASSGQASGKETQYF | TGTGCCAGCAGCGGACAGGCCTCTGGAAAGGAGACCCAGTACTTC
many | TRBD2 | TRBJ2-2 | TRBV6-1 | CASSPGLADGELFF | TGTGCCAGCAGTCCCGGACTAGCGGACGGGGAGCTGTTTTTT
few | TRBD2 | TRBJ2-1 | TRBV7-9 | CASSLGGLAGAYFLEQFF | TGTGCCAGCAGCTTAGGGGGCCTAGCGGGGGCCTACTTCTTGGAGCAGTTCTTC
few | TRBD1 | TRBJ1-2 | TRBV6-1 | CASRYFGTVYGYTF | TGTGCCAGCAGGTATTTTGGGACAGTCTATGGCTACACCTTC
NA | NA | TRBJ2-3 | TRBV20-1 | CSARETTALVTDTQYF | TGCAGTGCTAGAGAAACGACAGCGCTGGTGACAGATACGCAGTATTTT
NA | TRBD2 | TRBJ2-7 | TRBV12-3/TRBV12-4 | CASRHSGRIYEQYF | TGTGCCAGCAGACATAGCGGGAGGATTTACGAGCAGTACTTC
NA | NA | TRBJ1-2 | TRBV4-1 | CASSQDGQGSWYGYTF | TGCGCCAGCAGCCAAGATGGGCAGGGAAGTTGGTATGGCTACACCTTC
many | NA | TRBJ2-3 | TRBV14 | CASSLAGTTDTQYF | TGTGCCAGCAGCTTAGCCGGGACCACAGATACGCAGTATTTT
many | NA | TRBJ1-1 | TRBV7-9 | CASSPGQTNTEAFF | TGTGCCAGCAGCCCTGGACAGACGAACACTGAAGCTTTCTTT
few | TRBD1 | TRBJ2-3 | TRBV12-3/TRBV12-4 | CASHFGQGDDTQYF | TGTGCCAGTCATTTCGGACAGGGGGATGATACGCAGTATTTT
NA | TRBD2 | TRBJ2-2 | TRBV7-9 | CASSPSGSIAGELVF | TGTGCCAGCAGCCCGAGCGGGAGTATCGCCGGGGAGCTGGTTTTT
many | NA | TRBJ1-4 | TRBV20-1 | CSASSGAGEKLFF | TGCAGTGCTAGTTCTGGGGCTGGAGAAAAACTGTTTTTT
many | TRBD2 | TRBJ2-7 | TRBV6-6 | CASTNGTRAYEQYF | TGTGCCAGCACTAACGGGACTAGGGCCTACGAGCAGTACTTC
many | NA | TRBJ2-2 | TRBV9 | CASSASDSSTGELFF | TGTGCCAGCAGCGCTTCGGACAGCTCAACCGGGGAGCTGTTTTTT
few | NA | TRBJ2-2 | TRBV20-1 | CSAPPWDGNTGELFF | TGCAGTGCCCCTCCCTGGGACGGGAACACCGGGGAGCTGTTTTTT
few | TRBD1 | TRBJ2-7 | TRBV29-1 | CSVNPGTGAHEQYF | TGCAGCGTCAACCCAGGGACAGGGGCACACGAGCAGTACTTC
few | TRBD1 | TRBJ2-3 | TRBV20-1 | CSARMTGVSTDTQYF | TGCAGTGCTAGAATGACAGGGGTCAGCACAGATACGCAGTATTTT
NA | TRBD1 | TRBJ1-5 | TRBV19 | CASSWGTEGVQPQHF | TGTGCCAGTAGTTGGGGGACAGAGGGAGTTCAGCCCCAGCATTTT
few | TRBD2 | TRBJ2-1 | TRBV12-3/TRBV12-4 | CATNLGGLAGINEQFF | TGTGCCACTAACCTAGGGGGACTAGCGGGAATCAATGAGCAGTTCTTC
many | NA | TRBJ2-5 | TRBV20-1 | CSATLLDAKETQYF | TGCAGTGCTACCCTTCTGGACGCTAAAGAGACCCAGTACTTC
NA | NA | TRBJ2-5 | TRBV6-2/TRBV6-3 | CASSLGKETQYF | TGTGCCAGCAGTTTGGGAAAAGAGACCCAGTACTTC
NA | TRBD1 | TRBJ2-7 | TRBV27 | CASSLVTGGTYERYF | TGTGCCAGCAGTTTAGTGACAGGGGGCACCTACGAGCGGTACTTC
many | NA | TRBJ2-1 | TRBV7-2 | CASSLSGGAYNEQFF | TGTGCCAGCAGCTTATCCGGGGGCGCATACAATGAGCAGTTCTTC
many | NA | TRBJ2-3 | TRBV2 | CASSVAASLKTIGTDTQYF | TGTGCCAGCAGTGTCGCGGCTTCCCTAAAAACGATAGGCACAGATACGCAGTATTTT
NA | NA | TRBJ2-7 | TRBV4-3 | CASSQGTGTSSYEQYF | TGCGCCAGCAGCCAAGGGACCGGGACAAGCTCCTACGAGCAGTACTTC
NA | NA | TRBJ2-4 | TRBV6-2/TRBV6-3 | CASTETGIAKNIQYF | TGTGCCAGCACCGAAACAGGGATAGCCAAAAACATTCAGTACTTC
NA | NA | TRBJ2-7 | TRBV14 | CASSQYLGSLGYIEQYF | TGTGCCAGCAGCCAATACCTAGGCAGTTTAGGATATATCGAGCAGTACTTC
few | NA | TRBJ2-7 | TRBV9 | CASSVDGLHEQYF | TGTGCCAGCAGCGTGGACGGGCTGCACGAGCAGTACTTC
few | NA | TRBJ1-5 | TRBV4-2 | CASSQEGDQPQHF | TGTGCCAGCAGCCAAGAGGGCGATCAGCCCCAGCATTTT
NA | TRBD1 | TRBJ2-3 | TRBV6-2/TRBV6-3 | CASSYSGTDIIPTQYF | TGTGCCAGCAGTTACTCTGGGACAGATATAATTCCTACGCAGTATTTT
NA | NA | TRBJ1-4 | TRBV12-3/TRBV12-4 | CASKLGTKDEKLFF | TGTGCCAGCAAACTCGGGACAAAGGATGAAAAACTGTTTTTT
few | NA | TRBJ2-7 | TRBV7-9 | CASSQNYYEQYF | TGTGCCAGCAGCCAGAACTACTACGAGCAGTACTTC
few | TRBD1 | TRBJ1-5 | TRBV13 | CASSPGQGVSPQHF | TGTGCCAGCAGCCCCGGACAGGGGGTCTCGCCCCAGCATTTT
NA | TRBD2 | TRBJ2-3 | TRBV7-9 | CASSFPSLTLAGGLDTQYF | TGTGCCAGCAGCTTTCCCAGTCTTACCCTAGCGGGGGGGCTAGATACGCAGTATTTT
many | TRBD1 | TRBJ2-1 | TRBV5-6 | CASSPGDRNYNEQFF | TGTGCCAGCAGCCCTGGGGACAGGAACTACAATGAGCAGTTCTTC
many | TRBD1 | TRBJ1-1 | TRBV29-1 | CSVEDRKRGQNTEAFF | TGCAGCGTTGAAGATCGTAAAAGGGGGCAGAACACTGAAGCTTTCTTT